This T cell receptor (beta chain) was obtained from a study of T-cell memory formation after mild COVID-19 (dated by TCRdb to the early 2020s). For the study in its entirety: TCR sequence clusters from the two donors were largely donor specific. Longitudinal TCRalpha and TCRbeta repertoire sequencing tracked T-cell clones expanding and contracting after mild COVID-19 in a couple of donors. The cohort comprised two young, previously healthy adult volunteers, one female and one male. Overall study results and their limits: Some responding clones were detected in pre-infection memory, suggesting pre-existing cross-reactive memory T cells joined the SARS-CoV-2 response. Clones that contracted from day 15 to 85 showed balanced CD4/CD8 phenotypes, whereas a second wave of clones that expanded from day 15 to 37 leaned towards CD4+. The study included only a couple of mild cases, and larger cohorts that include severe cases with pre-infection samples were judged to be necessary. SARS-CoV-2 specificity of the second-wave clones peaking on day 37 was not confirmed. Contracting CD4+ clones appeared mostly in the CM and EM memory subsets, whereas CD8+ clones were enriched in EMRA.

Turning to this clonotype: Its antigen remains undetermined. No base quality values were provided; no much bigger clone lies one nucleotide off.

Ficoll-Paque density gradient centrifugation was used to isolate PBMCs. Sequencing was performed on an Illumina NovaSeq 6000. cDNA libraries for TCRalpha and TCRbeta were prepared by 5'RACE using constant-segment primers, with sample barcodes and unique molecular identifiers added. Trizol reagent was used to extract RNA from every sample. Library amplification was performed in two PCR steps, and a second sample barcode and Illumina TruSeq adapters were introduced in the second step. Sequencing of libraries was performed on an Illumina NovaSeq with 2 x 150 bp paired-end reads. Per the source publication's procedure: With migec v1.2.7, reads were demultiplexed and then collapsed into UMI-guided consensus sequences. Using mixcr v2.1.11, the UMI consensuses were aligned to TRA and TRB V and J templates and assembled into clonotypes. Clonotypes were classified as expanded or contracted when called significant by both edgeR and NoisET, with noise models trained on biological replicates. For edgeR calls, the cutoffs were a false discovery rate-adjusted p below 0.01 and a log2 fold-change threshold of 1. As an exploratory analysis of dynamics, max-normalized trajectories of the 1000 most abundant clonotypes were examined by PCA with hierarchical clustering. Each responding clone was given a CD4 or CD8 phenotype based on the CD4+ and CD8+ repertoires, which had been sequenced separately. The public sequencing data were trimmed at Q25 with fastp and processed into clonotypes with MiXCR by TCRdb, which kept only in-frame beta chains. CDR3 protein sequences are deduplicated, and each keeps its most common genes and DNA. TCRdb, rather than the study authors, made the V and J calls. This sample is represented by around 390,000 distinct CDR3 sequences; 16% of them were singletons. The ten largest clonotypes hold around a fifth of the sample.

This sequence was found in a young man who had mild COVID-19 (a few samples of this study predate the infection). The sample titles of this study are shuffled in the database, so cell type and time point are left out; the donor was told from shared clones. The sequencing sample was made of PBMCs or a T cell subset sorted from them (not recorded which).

The bases read TGCGCCAGCAGCTCGTCTGAGCTGAGGACAGGCTATGGCTACACCTTC. Protein translation: CASSSSELRTGYGYTF. The receptor chain draws on TRBV5-1 and TRBJ1-2; 7 central bases correspond to TRBD1. From V the trimming removes 3 bases and from J it removes 4 bases, while the gene matches leave 12 bases of the junction unaccounted for. Taken from cysteine to phenylalanine, the CDR3 has 16 residues. The retained sequence is limited to the CDR3, 48 bases, with the frame set at the first base. As encoded in the germline V gene, CDR1 is SGHRS while CDR2 is YFSETQ.